This TCR beta chain was identified during a study of blood T cell repertoires in COVID-19. Whole-study context: Samples representing acute and convalescent COVID-19 were sourced from the United States, Italy and Spain.

Study processing details: Reference gene primer amplification yielded estimated nucleated cell counts. Assay used: immunoSEQ multiplex PCR; TCRdb lists only in-frame clones, some missing. V and J calls and clone size are those listed in that table; D and trimming were worked out from the DNA. The table lists 350,000 or so clones, about nine tenths of them singletons, with approximately 0.97% in the top ten. This clone was seen only once. The CDR3 is 13 amino acids. Germline V gene sequence: CDR1 SGHAT, CDR2 FQNNGV. Trimming left V 5 bases short and J 7 bases short, with 14 bases between. This chain joins TRBV11-2 and TRBJ2-5; D remains ambiguous. This TCR was sampled from a woman in her twenties or thirties who had been exposed to COVID-19. The sample consisted of PBMCs or T cells enriched from blood (not recorded which). The CDR3: CASSPVFGGTQYF. CDR3 nucleotide sequence: TGTGCCAGCAGCCCAGTGTTTGGTGGGACCCAGTACTTC.